This T cell receptor (beta chain) came from a study of CD8 T cells in Susac syndrome. Study-wide results and limits: Regarding the TCR sequencing and HLA analysis, the study admitted that a relatively small number of individuals were involved.

An input of roughly 0.5 to 1 ug of RNA was subjected to reverse transcription using random hexamers. Across 54 Vbeta and 13 Jbeta, immunoSEQ multiplex PCR amplified TCR beta CDR3. In TCRdb, the immunoSEQ multiplex PCR reads were re-called with MiXCR into one record per CDR3 protein. In the table there are tens of thousands of distinct CDR3 sequences, 90% to 95% of which are singletons. The CDR3 extends over 13 residues, inclusive of both ends. Per germline, CDR1 DFQATT and CDR2 SNEGSKA (reference sequence). On this clonotype: What it binds is not known. No DNA is shown, since the ends of the CDR3 on it are uncertain; the CDR3 is the one TCRdb lists.

TCR beta sequencing covered blood CD8+ and CD4+ T cells. Bulk CD8+ and CD4+ cells came from magnetic negative isolation; CD8+ TEMRA by FACS. The sequenced sample consisted of CD8+ T cells from PBMCs. The receptor's source is a human donor with multiple sclerosis. The chain uses TRBV20-1 and TRBJ1-4; the table's D call TRBD1 went unverified against the DNA. The CDR3 sequence: CSARQGWRKNCFF.